Listed below are T cell receptor beta chains from one sample, sequenced in a study of CD8+ T cells in alopecia areata. The method was immunoSEQ multiplex PCR; TCRdb's version includes in-frame clones alone and lacks a portion of them. Seen here are 100,000 to 150,000 clones, less than 75% observed once, and the top ten hold about 31%. Sequencing was performed on CD8+ T cells sorted from blood, taken at week 4, from a patient treated with tofacitinib. Source of these receptors: a human donor with alopecia areata. CDR3s include the opening cysteine and the closing phenylalanine or tryptophan. Fields, in order: V gene, J gene, clone size, D gene, CDR3 protein, CDR3 DNA. D genes are given only for firm matches. Rows may omit the clone size; those that give it use once, few, many or a size class.

TRBV7-6	TRBJ1-1	once	-	CASSLGQNTEAFF	TGTGCCAGCAGCCTGGGACAGAACACTGAAGCTTTCTTT
TRBV7-9	TRBJ2-3	-	-	CASQSASTDTQYF	TGTGCCAGCCAGTCGGCTAGCACAGATACGCAGTATTTT
TRBV6-1	TRBJ2-1	few	TRBD1	CASSEIQGVIYNEQFF	TGTGCCAGCAGTGAGATACAGGGGGTCATCTACAATGAGCAGTTCTTC
TRBV15	TRBJ2-4	-	-	CATSRGGQTVAKNIQYF	TGTGCCACCAGCAGAGGAGGGCAGACAGTGGCCAAAAACATTCAGTACTTC
TRBV2	TRBJ2-1	few	-	CASSDGGSVNEQFF	TGTGCCAGCAGTGATGGGGGTAGCGTCAATGAGCAGTTCTTC
TRBV29-1	TRBJ1-1	-	-	CSVVTGNTEAFF	TGCAGCGTTGTGACGGGGAACACTGAAGCTTTCTTT
TRBV2	TRBJ2-1	-	TRBD2	CASSESSGGSFKQFF	TGTGCCAGCAGTGAATCGAGCGGGGGCTCCTTCAAGCAGTTCTTC
TRBV19	TRBJ1-1	few	-	CASSALGTNTEAFF	TGTGCCAGTAGTGCCCTCGGGACGAACACTGAAGCTTTCTTT
TRBV29-1	TRBJ1-2	few	-	CSAEGQSYGYTF	TGCAGCGCCGAAGGACAGTCCTATGGCTACACCTTC
TRBV27	TRBJ2-7	-	-	CASKGPPGEQYF	TGTGCCAGCAAGGGGCCCCCTGGAGAGCAGTACTTC
TRBV30	TRBJ1-5	-	-	CAWMGGSNQPQHF	TGTGCCTGGATGGGAGGGAGCAATCAGCCCCAGCATTTT
TRBV25-1	TRBJ2-7	-	-	CASSESGGGYEQYF	TGTGCCAGCAGTGAAAGTGGGGGCGGCTACGAGCAGTACTTC